These 7 T cell receptor beta chains were sequenced from one sample in a study of shared clonotypes between healthy human individuals. Some clones are missing from TCRdb's copy, which holds only in-frame ones; the method was immunoSEQ multiplex PCR. The sample lists approximately 2.5 million clones, around 90% occurring once. The source material was naive CD4+ T cells sorted from blood. Subset specified: CD45RA+ positively selected. All receptors derive from a man in his late teens or twenties in good health.

As concerns this clone: At the DNA level, this CDR3 is encoded by other sequences in the same sample as well. This chain links TRBV6-5 with TRBJ2-5; D unresolved. This CDR3 has 12 residues. CDR1 is MNHEY, CDR2 SVGAGI, per germline. V lost 6 bases and J lost 0, with 5 bases in between. Here the CDR3 reads CASSRDQETQYF. The DNA for the CDR3 is TGTGCCAGCAGCCGGGACCAAGAGACCCAGTACTTC.

The rearrangement joins TRBV6-1 to TRBJ2-7; 9 positions agree with TRBD1. The V gene end was trimmed by 2 bases and the J gene end by 5 bases; junction bases not matched to a gene: 7. The CDR3 covers 15 residues. CDR1 is MNHNS, CDR2 SASEGT, per germline. CDR3 region: CASSERDRVVDEQYF. In nucleotides, the CDR3 is TGTGCCAGCAGTGAACGGGACAGGGTAGTCGACGAGCAGTACTTC.

V is TRBV6-5 and J is TRBJ1-1; 10 bases fit TRBD1. The ends lost 4 bases at V and 8 bases at J; junction bases unmatched: 4. The CDR3 covers 13 residues. CDR1 and CDR2 (germline): MNHEY, SVGAGI. Here the CDR3 reads CASSSRDRGEAFF. DNA of the CDR3: TGTGCCAGCAGTTCCCGGGACAGGGGAGAAGCTTTCTTT.

To note about this clone: Within the sample, other DNA sequences also encode this same CDR3. This chain connects TRBV28 to TRBJ1-2; no definite D call. CDR3 size: 13 residues. V lost 6 bases and J lost 2, with 10 bases in between. Germline-derived CDR1 and CDR2 are MDHEN and SYDVKM. The CDR3 sequence: CASSHDTNYGYTF. The CDR3 coding sequence is TGTGCCAGCAGCCACGACACAAACTATGGCTACACCTTC.

Remarks on this clone: This CDR3 is also generated by other DNA sequences in the sample. This chain links TRBV5-1 with TRBJ1-1; TRBD1 might be the D (5 bases). V was pared by 4 bases and J by 4 bases, with 11 bases between. Germline V gene data show CDR1 as SGHRS and CDR2 as YFSETQ. This CDR3 has 13 residues. The CDR3, as DNA: TGCGCCAGCAGCCCCGGGGGAGGCACTGAAGCTTTCTTT. Amino acid sequence: CASSPGGGTEAFF.

The chain recombines TRBV5-1 with TRBJ2-3, with TRBD2 matching over 8 bases. Germline V gene lookup returns CDR1 SGHRS and CDR2 YFSETQ. V lost 0 bases to trimming and J lost 5 bases; unmatched junction nucleotides: 17. This CDR3 is 19 amino acids long. CDR3 nucleotides: TGCGCCAGCAGCTTGGTCTCTAGTGGTAGCGGGGTAATGGGAGATACGCAGTATTTT. It encodes CASSLVSSGSGVMGDTQYF.

The chain joins TRBV5-1 to TRBJ1-6; 9 bases align to TRBD1. The CDR3 is made up of 15 amino acids. The germline gives CDR1 SGHRS, CDR2 YFSETQ. The junction had 7 bases not matched to a gene; V was cut back by 5 bases and J by 7 bases. The CDR3 loop reads CASSRQGEVNSPLHF. CDR3 sequence (DNA): TGCGCCAGCAGTCGACAGGGGGAGGTAAATTCACCCCTCCACTTT. Full variable domain (remainder filled in from reference TRBV5-1 and TRBJ1-6): KAGVTQTPRYLIKTRGQQVTLSCSPISGHRSVSWYQQTPGQGLQFLFEYFSETQRNKGNFPGRFSGRQFSNSRSEMNVSTLELGDSALYLCASSRQGEVNSPLHFGNGTRLTVT.